The 6 T cell receptor beta chains below all came from one sample that was sequenced in a study of T-cell reconstitution after alpha-beta-depleted transplantation in children. TCRbeta library construction was performed incorporating unique molecular identifiers. A single record per CDR3 protein comes from TCRdb applying MiXCR to the PCR reads. The sample yields a few hundred thousand distinct CDR3 sequences, 25% to 30% seen once. The sequenced sample was PBMCs, obtained before TCRalphabeta/CD19-depleted stem cell transplant. All receptors come from a boy younger than two with Wiskott-Aldrich syndrome, due to receive a stem cell transplant.

In its sample, this clonotype was seen a few times. In nucleotides, the CDR3 is TGTGCCAGCTCACCACGGTTGACGGGAGGGTCCTACAATGAGCAGTTCTTC. Translated: CASSPRLTGGSYNEQFF. This chain connects TRBV18 to TRBJ2-1, with 8 bases lining up with TRBD2. CDR3 length: 17 residues. Trimming at V came to 1 base and at J to 1 base, leaving 6 bases not matched to a gene. The germline V gene encodes CDR1 KGHSH and CDR2 LQKENI.

The chain employs TRBV24-1 and TRBJ2-3, with D unresolved. V was trimmed by 3 bases and J by 1 base, leaving 10 bases between them. Germline loops: CDR1 KGHDR, CDR2 SFDVKD. The CDR3 extends over 15 amino acids. CDR3 residues: CATSDNSDRTDTQYF. The CDR3 DNA sequence: TGTGCCACCAGTGATAATTCGGACCGCACAGATACGCAGTATTTT.

The J gene is TRBJ2-2, the V gene TRBV5-1; 13 bases align to TRBD2. Germline CDR1 reads SGHRS; CDR2 reads YFSETQ. CDR3 length equals 18 residues. V lost 3 bases to trimming and J lost 1 base; unmatched junction nucleotides: 6. In DNA form, the CDR3 reads TGCGCCAGCAGCTCGGGACTAGCGGGAAGGGAGAACACCGGGGAGCTGTTTTTT. It specifies CASSSGLAGRENTGELFF.

This clonotype was counted between two and nine times. V usage is TRBV6-1 and J usage is TRBJ2-5, with TRBD2 matching 7 bases. With 7 bases clipped from V and 4 bases from J, the junction kept 15 bases outside the gene matches. The CDR3 extends over 16 amino acids. Germline V gene sequence: CDR1 MNHNS, CDR2 SASEGT. In DNA form, the CDR3 reads TGTGCCAGCACCAAGGGTCAGGGCGGGAGTTTAGAGACCCAGTACTTC. This gives the protein CASTKGQGGSLETQYF.

The genes are TRBV15 and TRBJ2-1; 9 bases fit TRBD1. The CDR3 extends over 14 amino acids. Germline V gives CDR1 LNHNV, CDR2 YYDKDF (reference sequence). Trimming removed 1 base from V and 5 bases from J; junction bases left unmatched: 0. In nucleotides, the CDR3 is TGTGCCACCAGCAGAGGGGACAGGGACAATGAGCAGTTCTTC. It codes for CATSRGDRDNEQFF.

This clonotype was counted a few times. V and J are TRBV7-2 and TRBJ2-7; D unclear. Germline V gene lookup returns CDR1 SGHTA and CDR2 FQGNSA. V gave up 5 bases and J gave up 7 bases, with 18 bases separating them. The CDR3 totals 14 residues. This CDR3 is CASSPQLGVGEQYF. Here the CDR3 DNA reads TGTGCCAGCAGCCCGCAACTTGGGGTTGGGGAGCAGTACTTC.